A selection of T cell receptor beta chains follows, all from one sample in a study of blood T cell repertoires in COVID-19. Profiling relied on immunoSEQ multiplex PCR, and the TCRdb table lists in-frame clones only, not all of them. The data hold 300,000 to 400,000 clones, with 75% to 90% observed a single time. Sample: peripheral blood. These receptors originate from a woman in her sixties with COVID-19, enrolled during active disease. CDR3s include the opening cysteine and the closing phenylalanine or tryptophan. The D gene is left open where the match is weak. Expanded clones are given a class, and other clones once, few, many or no size at all.

d_gene: -
v_gene: TRBV7-9
j_gene: TRBJ1-5
abundance: -
CDR3nt: TGTGCCAGCAGCTTATCCGGGGTAAATCAGCCCCAGCATTTT
CDR3aa: CASSLSGVNQPQHF

d_gene: TRBD2
v_gene: TRBV27
j_gene: TRBJ2-2
abundance: few
CDR3nt: TGTGCCAGCAGTCCCGTCGGAGCGGGGGGGCGAGTGTCCGCCGGGGAGCTGTTTTTT
CDR3aa: CASSPVGAGGRVSAGELFF

d_gene: -
v_gene: TRBV5-8
j_gene: TRBJ2-5
abundance: -
CDR3nt: TGTGCCAGCAGCTTCGAATCCGGACAGAGGGTAGGAGAGACCCAGTACTTC
CDR3aa: CASSFESGQRVGETQYF

d_gene: -
v_gene: TRBV11-1
j_gene: TRBJ1-1
abundance: -
CDR3nt: TGTGCCAGCAGCCCCCGGTCCATGAACACTGAAGCTTTCTTT
CDR3aa: CASSPRSMNTEAFF

d_gene: -
v_gene: TRBV19
j_gene: TRBJ2-2
abundance: many
CDR3nt: TGTGCCAGTATCCCCCGTTTGGCAGGGGCAGTGCGGACCGGGGAGCTGTTTTTT
CDR3aa: CASIPRLAGAVRTGELFF

d_gene: -
v_gene: TRBV5-5
j_gene: TRBJ1-1
abundance: once
CDR3nt: TGTGCCAGCAGCCCAATGACAGGCATGAACACTGAAGCTTTCTTT
CDR3aa: CASSPMTGMNTEAFF

d_gene: TRBD2
v_gene: TRBV7-8
j_gene: TRBJ2-3
abundance: -
CDR3nt: TGTGCCAGCAGCGTGGGACTAGCGGGCACAGATACGCAGTATTTT
CDR3aa: CASSVGLAGTDTQYF

d_gene: -
v_gene: TRBV9
j_gene: TRBJ1-3
abundance: -
CDR3nt: TGTGCCAGCAGCTCAGACCCCTCGGACAGTGGAAACACCATATATTTT
CDR3aa: CASSSDPSDSGNTIYF

d_gene: -
v_gene: TRBV27
j_gene: TRBJ1-6
abundance: -
CDR3nt: TGTGCCAGCAGTTTATTCCAGCGTGGATGGGATAATTCACCCCTCCACTTT
CDR3aa: CASSLFQRGWDNSPLHF

d_gene: TRBD2
v_gene: TRBV7-2
j_gene: TRBJ2-1
abundance: -
CDR3nt: TGTGCCAGCAGCACTACTAGCGGGGGGAGGGGTGAGCAGTTCTTC
CDR3aa: CASSTTSGGRGEQFF

d_gene: -
v_gene: TRBV5-1
j_gene: TRBJ2-3
abundance: -
CDR3nt: TGCGCCAGCAGCTTGGATCGGGCAGATACGCAGTATTTT
CDR3aa: CASSLDRADTQYF

d_gene: TRBD1
v_gene: TRBV6-1
j_gene: TRBJ1-1
abundance: -
CDR3nt: TGTGCCAGCAGTGAGAGGGACAGGGGGAACACTGAAGCTTTCTTT
CDR3aa: CASSERDRGNTEAFF

d_gene: TRBD1
v_gene: TRBV7-3
j_gene: TRBJ1-5
abundance: -
CDR3nt: TGTGCCAGCAGGGAAAAAAGACAGGGTAAGAGGCAGCCCCAGCATTTT
CDR3aa: CASREKRQGKRQPQHF

d_gene: -
v_gene: TRBV4-1
j_gene: TRBJ1-4
abundance: -
CDR3nt: TGCGCCAGCACTCCCCAAATCGGGGCAACTAATGAAAAACTGTTTTTT
CDR3aa: CASTPQIGATNEKLFF

d_gene: TRBD1
v_gene: TRBV2
j_gene: TRBJ2-7
abundance: -
CDR3nt: TGTGCCAGCACAAGAGGGACAGTCACCTACGAGCAGTACTTC
CDR3aa: CASTRGTVTYEQYF

d_gene: TRBD1
v_gene: TRBV4-1
j_gene: TRBJ1-2
abundance: -
CDR3nt: TGCGCCAGCAGTCACTCCCGGGACAGGGGTGAGGGCTACACCTTC
CDR3aa: CASSHSRDRGEGYTF

d_gene: -
v_gene: TRBV2
j_gene: TRBJ1-3
abundance: -
CDR3nt: TGTGCCAGCAGGGGCCCGACCACCATATATTTT
CDR3aa: CASRGPTTIYF

d_gene: TRBD1
v_gene: TRBV5-6
j_gene: TRBJ1-2
abundance: -
CDR3nt: TGTGCCAGCAGTGTTGGGACAGGGTCCTATGGCTACACCTTC
CDR3aa: CASSVGTGSYGYTF

d_gene: TRBD2
v_gene: TRBV11-3
j_gene: TRBJ2-5
abundance: once
CDR3nt: TGTGCCAGCACGCGGGCGGGGGGAGGAGAGACCCAGTACTTC
CDR3aa: CASTRAGGGETQYF

d_gene: TRBD1
v_gene: TRBV18
j_gene: TRBJ2-5
abundance: -
CDR3nt: TGTGCCAGCTCACCGGACAGGATACAAGAGACCCAGTACTTC
CDR3aa: CASSPDRIQETQYF

d_gene: -
v_gene: TRBV19
j_gene: TRBJ1-2
abundance: -
CDR3nt: TGTGCCAGTAGTATCGGTCGGGGGGATGGCTACACCTTC
CDR3aa: CASSIGRGDGYTF

d_gene: -
v_gene: TRBV29-1
j_gene: TRBJ1-4
abundance: -
CDR3nt: TGCAGCGTTGACCGTTCGACAGGCAAGAATGAAAAACTGTTTTTT
CDR3aa: CSVDRSTGKNEKLFF

d_gene: -
v_gene: TRBV29-1
j_gene: TRBJ1-2
abundance: -
CDR3nt: TGCAGCGTTGCCTTGTCCAACTATGGCTACACCTTC
CDR3aa: CSVALSNYGYTF

d_gene: TRBD1
v_gene: TRBV5-1
j_gene: TRBJ2-5
abundance: -
CDR3nt: TGCGCCAGCAGCTTTACCGGGACAGCACAAGAGACCCAGTACTTC
CDR3aa: CASSFTGTAQETQYF

d_gene: TRBD2
v_gene: TRBV7-6
j_gene: TRBJ2-1
abundance: -
CDR3nt: TGTGCCAGCAGCTATCTAGCGGGGGAGGTTTCGAATGAGCAGTTCTTC
CDR3aa: CASSYLAGEVSNEQFF

d_gene: -
v_gene: TRBV6-5
j_gene: TRBJ1-1
abundance: -
CDR3nt: TGTGCCAGCAGGCCAGCGGGACGACTGAACACTGAAGCTTTCTTT
CDR3aa: CASRPAGRLNTEAFF

d_gene: -
v_gene: TRBV5-1
j_gene: TRBJ1-4
abundance: -
CDR3nt: TGCGCCAGCAGCTTGGGGCAGGGGCATAATGAAAAACTGTTTTTT
CDR3aa: CASSLGQGHNEKLFF

d_gene: -
v_gene: TRBV7-9
j_gene: TRBJ1-2
abundance: many
CDR3nt: TGTGCCAGCAGCCCACAACTCAGGGCGTCGGGCTATGGCTACACCTTC
CDR3aa: CASSPQLRASGYGYTF

d_gene: TRBD2
v_gene: TRBV5-1
j_gene: TRBJ2-3
abundance: -
CDR3nt: TGCGCCAGCAGCTTGTTACTCCTAGCGGGGGGGCATTCAGATACGCAGTATTTT
CDR3aa: CASSLLLLAGGHSDTQYF

d_gene: -
v_gene: TRBV5-1
j_gene: TRBJ2-7
abundance: -
CDR3nt: TGCGCCAGCAGCTTGGACTGGGAGACAACCTACGAGCAGTACTTC
CDR3aa: CASSLDWETTYEQYF

d_gene: TRBD1
v_gene: TRBV4-2
j_gene: TRBJ1-2
abundance: -
CDR3nt: TGTGCCAGCAGCCAAGATCGACAGGGGGTTGGCTACACCTTC
CDR3aa: CASSQDRQGVGYTF

d_gene: -
v_gene: TRBV7-3
j_gene: TRBJ2-4
abundance: -
CDR3nt: TGTGCCAGCAGCTCTTCCACCGGAGACATTCAGTACTTC
CDR3aa: CASSSSTGDIQYF

d_gene: -
v_gene: TRBV3-1/TRBV3-2
j_gene: TRBJ2-3
abundance: -
CDR3nt: TGTGCCAGCAGCCAAGATCGAGGAATCACAGATACGCAGTATTTT
CDR3aa: CASSQDRGITDTQYF

d_gene: -
v_gene: TRBV30
j_gene: TRBJ1-2
abundance: -
CDR3nt: TGTGCCTGGAAATCGGCGCAGGTTGGTGGCTACACCTTC
CDR3aa: CAWKSAQVGGYTF

d_gene: TRBD2
v_gene: TRBV7-3
j_gene: TRBJ2-5
abundance: -
CDR3nt: TGTGCCAGCAGCATAGGCGGGGGAACCCAGTACTTC
CDR3aa: CASSIGGGTQYF

d_gene: -
v_gene: TRBV9
j_gene: TRBJ2-5
abundance: -
CDR3nt: TGTGCCAGCAGCAGCCCCCGGGAGACCCAGTACTTC
CDR3aa: CASSSPRETQYF

d_gene: -
v_gene: TRBV6-5
j_gene: TRBJ2-1
abundance: -
CDR3nt: TGTGCCAGCAGTTACGGCGGGGCCTCCTACAATGAGCAGTTCTTC
CDR3aa: CASSYGGASYNEQFF

d_gene: -
v_gene: TRBV3-1/TRBV3-2
j_gene: TRBJ2-5
abundance: -
CDR3nt: TGTGCCAGCAGCCAAGGGTACGGGGAACGGGAGACCCAGTACTTC
CDR3aa: CASSQGYGERETQYF

d_gene: -
v_gene: TRBV5-1
j_gene: TRBJ1-1
abundance: -
CDR3nt: TGCGCCAGCAGCTTGGCCGGCGGGGGCAGGACTGAAGCTTTCTTT
CDR3aa: CASSLAGGGRTEAFF

d_gene: TRBD2
v_gene: TRBV7-2
j_gene: TRBJ2-2
abundance: -
CDR3nt: TGTGCCAGCAGCGCACTAGCGGGGGCGAACACCGGGGAGCTGTTTTTT
CDR3aa: CASSALAGANTGELFF

d_gene: -
v_gene: TRBV23-1
j_gene: TRBJ1-5
abundance: -
CDR3nt: TGCGCCAGCACCGATCTCGGGATAGGGCCGGATCAGCCCCAGCATTTT
CDR3aa: CASTDLGIGPDQPQHF

d_gene: -
v_gene: TRBV9
j_gene: TRBJ1-5
abundance: -
CDR3nt: TGTGCCAGCAGCGTAGCGGTGAATCAGCCCCAGCATTTT
CDR3aa: CASSVAVNQPQHF

d_gene: -
v_gene: TRBV6-1
j_gene: TRBJ1-6
abundance: few
CDR3nt: TGTGCCAGCAGTGTCTCAGGAAGCTCCTATAATTCACCCCTCCACTTT
CDR3aa: CASSVSGSSYNSPLHF

d_gene: -
v_gene: TRBV9
j_gene: TRBJ1-2
abundance: -
CDR3nt: TGTGCCAGCAGCGCGGACAGTTGGTATGGCTACACCTTC
CDR3aa: CASSADSWYGYTF

d_gene: TRBD1
v_gene: TRBV10-3
j_gene: TRBJ2-2
abundance: -
CDR3nt: TGTGCCATCGGGGACAGTTTCACCGGGGAGCTGTTTTTT
CDR3aa: CAIGDSFTGELFF

d_gene: TRBD1
v_gene: TRBV24-1
j_gene: TRBJ2-2
abundance: -
CDR3nt: TGTGCCACCAGTGATACCGGGACAGGGTCCCCCGGGGAGCTGTTTTTT
CDR3aa: CATSDTGTGSPGELFF

d_gene: TRBD1
v_gene: TRBV30
j_gene: TRBJ2-1
abundance: -
CDR3nt: TGTGCCTGGAGTGTAGGGACAGGGTACGATGAGCAGTTCTTC
CDR3aa: CAWSVGTGYDEQFF

d_gene: -
v_gene: TRBV29-1
j_gene: TRBJ1-2
abundance: -
CDR3nt: TGCAGCGTCGTGACCGATTACAGCTATGGCTACACCTTC
CDR3aa: CSVVTDYSYGYTF

d_gene: TRBD1
v_gene: TRBV3-1/TRBV3-2
j_gene: TRBJ2-5
abundance: -
CDR3nt: TGTGCCAGCAGCCGCGGACAGGGGGCCGGGGAGACCCAGTACTTC
CDR3aa: CASSRGQGAGETQYF

d_gene: -
v_gene: TRBV30
j_gene: TRBJ2-7
abundance: -
CDR3nt: TGTGCCTGGAGGCCTAGCTCCCTCGGGGAGCAGTACTTC
CDR3aa: CAWRPSSLGEQYF

d_gene: -
v_gene: TRBV5-1
j_gene: TRBJ2-1
abundance: -
CDR3nt: TGCGCCAGCAGCTTGGGTCAGCGATCCAATGAGCAGTTCTTC
CDR3aa: CASSLGQRSNEQFF

d_gene: -
v_gene: TRBV6-5
j_gene: TRBJ1-2
abundance: -
CDR3nt: TGTGCCAGCAGTTACTCGCGCAGGAACTATGGCTACACCTTC
CDR3aa: CASSYSRRNYGYTF

d_gene: -
v_gene: TRBV10-3
j_gene: TRBJ2-1
abundance: -
CDR3nt: TGTGCCACCCGAGAGGACAGAAGCTACAATGAGCAGTTCTTC
CDR3aa: CATREDRSYNEQFF

d_gene: -
v_gene: TRBV24-1
j_gene: TRBJ2-1
abundance: -
CDR3nt: TGTGCCACCAGTGACTCTGACAGGATGAACTACAATGAGCAGTTCTTC
CDR3aa: CATSDSDRMNYNEQFF

d_gene: TRBD1
v_gene: TRBV6-5
j_gene: TRBJ2-3
abundance: few
CDR3nt: TGTGCCACGTCGACAGGGGCTAGCACAGATACGCAGTATTTT
CDR3aa: CATSTGASTDTQYF

d_gene: TRBD1
v_gene: TRBV2
j_gene: TRBJ1-1
abundance: -
CDR3nt: TGTGCCAGCAGTGAGCAAGGGGGCCCTGAAGCTTTCTTT
CDR3aa: CASSEQGGPEAFF

d_gene: -
v_gene: TRBV4-1
j_gene: TRBJ1-6
abundance: few
CDR3nt: TGCGCCAGCAGCTCCCCCTCCGTCGGGGGTTCACCCCTCCACTTT
CDR3aa: CASSSPSVGGSPLHF